A single sample is the source of the 12 T cell receptor beta chains below, sequenced in a study of shared clonotypes between healthy human individuals. The protocol was immunoSEQ multiplex PCR, while the TCRdb copy is restricted to in-frame clones and leaves out a portion. The table records around 1.6 million clones, 95% to 99% of them present only once. The sequenced material came from naive CD4+ T cells sorted from blood. The subset: CD45RA+ positively selected. Receptor source: a man aged 25 to 40 in good health.

The chain combines TRBV9 with TRBJ2-1; 11 bases align to TRBD2. Germline CDR1 and CDR2: SGDLS and YYNGEE. CDR3 length: 17 amino acids. Trimming cost V 4 bases and J 0 bases; bases outside gene matches: 6. The CDR3 DNA follows: TGTGCCAGCAGCCTTATAGCGGGAGGGAGCTCCTACAATGAGCAGTTCTTC. It translates to CASSLIAGGSSYNEQFF. Based on the CDR3 plus reference TRBV9 and TRBJ2-1, the full variable domain is DSGVTQTPKHLITATGQRVTLRCSPRSGDLSVYWYQQSLDQGLQFLIQYYNGEERAKGNILERFSAQQFPDLHSELNLSSLELGDSALYFCASSLIAGGSSYNEQFFGPGTRLTVL.

This sequence joins TRBV9 and TRBJ2-1, with D hard to call. The CDR3 length is 13 residues. V gave up 3 bases and J gave up 4 bases, with 8 bases separating them. Germline values: CDR1 SGDLS, CDR2 YYNGEE. The CDR3 loop reads CASSGSAYNEQFF. The CDR3 DNA reads as TGTGCCAGCAGCGGGAGTGCGTACAATGAGCAGTTCTTC.

The CDR3 reads CASSPAGFEGTHNEQFF. In DNA form, the CDR3 reads TGTGCCAGCAGCCCCGCGGGATTTGAAGGGACTCACAATGAGCAGTTCTTC. The chain carries TRBV7-9 and TRBJ2-1; tentatively, D is TRBD2 (6 bases). CDR1 is SEHNR, CDR2 FQNEAQ, per germline (reference sequence). Trimming removed 5 bases from V and 5 bases from J, with 22 bases in between. The CDR3 contains 17 residues.

V gene TRBV27 combines with J gene TRBJ2-1; 7 bases agree with TRBD2. Germline loops: CDR1 MNHEY, CDR2 SMNVEV (reference sequence). Trimming at V came to 5 bases and at J to 0 bases, leaving 4 bases not matched to a gene. The CDR3 sequence is 15 residues long. CDR3 residues: CASSRAGSSYNEQFF. DNA for the CDR3: TGTGCCAGCAGTCGAGCGGGAAGCTCCTACAATGAGCAGTTCTTC.

The chain has TRBV4-3 and TRBJ2-3; D is undetermined. Trimming pared 0 bases from V and 6 bases from J, leaving 13 bases between. This CDR3 spans 15 amino acids. CDR1 is LGHNA, CDR2 YSLEER, per germline. The CDR3 protein is CASSQESGPSDTQYF. The CDR3 coding sequence is TGCGCCAGCAGCCAAGAGTCCGGGCCGTCGGATACGCAGTATTTT.

The genes are TRBV28 and TRBJ1-4, with TRBD1 as a possible D gene (6 bases). The CDR3 contains 14 residues. The germline V and J ends were trimmed by 5 bases and 5 bases, with 12 bases remaining between them. Looked up from germline, CDR1 is MDHEN and CDR2 is SYDVKM. The CDR3 DNA reads TGTGCCAGCAGTCTCCCAGGGGTGAATGAAAAACTGTTTTTT. Translating gives CASSLPGVNEKLFF.

This chain connects TRBV7-9 to TRBJ1-1, with 9 bases that match TRBD1. CDR1 is SEHNR, CDR2 FQNEAQ, per germline (reference sequence). The CDR3 has 17 residues. Trimming took 2 bases from V and 4 from J; bases not matched to a gene: 11. The CDR3 bases are TGTGCCAGCAGCTTACCAAAGGAAACAGGGGGCGTCACTGAAGCTTTCTTT. It specifies CASSLPKETGGVTEAFF.

The rearrangement links TRBV11-2 to TRBJ2-7; 7 nucleotides line up with TRBD2. Germline CDR1 and CDR2: SGHAT and FQNNGV. The CDR3 consists of 19 residues. Trimming cost V 1 base and J 0 bases; bases outside gene matches: 15. The CDR3 here is CASSLGRTLGGRASYEQYF. CDR3 sequence (DNA): TGTGCCAGCAGCTTAGGCCGGACGCTTGGGGGGAGGGCCTCCTACGAGCAGTACTTC.

The chain joins TRBV29-1 to TRBJ2-7; D is unclear. Trimming took 1 base from V and 7 from J, leaving 11 bases between them. Germline V gives CDR1 SQVTM, CDR2 ANQGSEA. The length of the CDR3 is 12 residues. This chain's CDR3 is CSVEGIALEQYF. As DNA, the CDR3 is TGCAGCGTTGAAGGTATAGCCTTAGAGCAGTACTTC.

This clone was seen just once. The gene calls are TRBV5-1 and TRBJ2-7; D remains ambiguous. The ends were cut back, 4 bases at V and 7 bases at J, with 12 bases in the middle. Germline V gene lookup returns CDR1 SGHRS and CDR2 YFSETQ. This CDR3 has 12 amino acids. The CDR3 sequence: CASSLEDGEQYF. The CDR3 bases are TGCGCCAGCAGCCTCGAAGACGGAGAGCAGTACTTC.

Points on this clone: The same CDR3 also results from other DNA sequences found in this sample. This sequence joins TRBV11-2 and TRBJ2-2, with D unclear. The length of the CDR3 is 14 residues. Germline V gives CDR1 SGHAT, CDR2 FQNNGV. V was cut by 1 base and J by 5 bases, with 8 bases left in between. The CDR3 spells CASSLVGSTGELFF. DNA of the CDR3: TGTGCCAGCAGCTTAGTAGGGTCGACCGGGGAGCTGTTTTTT.

The chain has TRBV28 and TRBJ1-1, with a weak D call TRBD1 (6 bases). The CDR3 has 16 residues. CDR1 MDHEN and CDR2 SYDVKM come from the germline V gene. Trimming shortened V by 0 bases and J by 1 base, and 12 bases separated the two germline ends. CDR3 nucleotide sequence: TGTGCCAGCAGTTTATGGGAGCAGGGGAAGAACACTGAAGCTTTCTTT. It encodes CASSLWEQGKNTEAFF.